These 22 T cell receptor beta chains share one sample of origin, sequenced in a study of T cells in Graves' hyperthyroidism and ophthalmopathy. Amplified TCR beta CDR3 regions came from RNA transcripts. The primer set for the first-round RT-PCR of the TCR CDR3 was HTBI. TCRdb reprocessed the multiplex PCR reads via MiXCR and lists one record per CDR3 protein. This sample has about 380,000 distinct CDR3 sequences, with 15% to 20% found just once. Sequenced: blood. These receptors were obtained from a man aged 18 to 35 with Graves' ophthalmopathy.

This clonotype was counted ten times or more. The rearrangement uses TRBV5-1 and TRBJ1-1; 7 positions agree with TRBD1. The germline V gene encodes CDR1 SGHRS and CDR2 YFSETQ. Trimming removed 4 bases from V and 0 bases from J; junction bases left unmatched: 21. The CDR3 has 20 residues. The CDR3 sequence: CASSPTLWTGVGSMNTEAFF. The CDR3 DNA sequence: TGCGCCAGCAGCCCGACTCTTTGGACAGGCGTCGGCTCCATGAACACTGAAGCTTTCTTT.

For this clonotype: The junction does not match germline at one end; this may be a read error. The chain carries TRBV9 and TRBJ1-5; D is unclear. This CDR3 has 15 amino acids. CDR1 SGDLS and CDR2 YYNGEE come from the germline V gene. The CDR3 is CASSMGEYSSQPQHF. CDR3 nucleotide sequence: TGTGCCAGCAGCATGGGAGAATATAGCAGTCAGCCCCAGCATTTT.

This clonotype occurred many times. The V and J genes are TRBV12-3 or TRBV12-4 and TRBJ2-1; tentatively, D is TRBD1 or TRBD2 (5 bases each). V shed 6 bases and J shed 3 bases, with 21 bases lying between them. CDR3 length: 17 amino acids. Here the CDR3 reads CASSPSTPGPSYNEQFF. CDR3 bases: TGTGCCAGCAGCCCTTCTACCCCGGGACCCAGCTACAATGAGCAGTTCTTC.

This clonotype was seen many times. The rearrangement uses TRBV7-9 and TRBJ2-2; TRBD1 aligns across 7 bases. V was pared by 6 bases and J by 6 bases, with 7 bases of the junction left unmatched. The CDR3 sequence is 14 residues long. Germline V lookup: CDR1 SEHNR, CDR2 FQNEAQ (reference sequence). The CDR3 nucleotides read TGTGCCAGCAGTTTGCAGGGGGAATCCGGGGAGCTGTTTTTT. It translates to CASSLQGESGELFF.

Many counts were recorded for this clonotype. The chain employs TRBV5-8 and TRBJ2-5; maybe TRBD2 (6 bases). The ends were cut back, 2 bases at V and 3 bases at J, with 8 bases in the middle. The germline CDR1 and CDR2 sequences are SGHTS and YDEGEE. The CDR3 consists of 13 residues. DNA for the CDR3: TGTGCCAGCAGCTTCACGGGGGAAGAGACCCAGTACTTC. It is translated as CASSFTGEETQYF.

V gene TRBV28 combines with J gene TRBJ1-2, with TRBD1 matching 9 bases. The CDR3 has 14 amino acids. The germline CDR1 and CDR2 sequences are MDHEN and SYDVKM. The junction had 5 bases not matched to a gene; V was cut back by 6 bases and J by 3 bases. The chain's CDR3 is CASRRTGAHYGYTF. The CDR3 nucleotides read TGTGCCAGCAGACGGACAGGGGCACACTATGGCTACACCTTC.

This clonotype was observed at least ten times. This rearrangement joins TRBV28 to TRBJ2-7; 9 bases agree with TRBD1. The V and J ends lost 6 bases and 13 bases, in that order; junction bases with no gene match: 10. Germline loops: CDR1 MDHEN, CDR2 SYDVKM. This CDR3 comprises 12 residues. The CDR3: CASSPPRQGEYF. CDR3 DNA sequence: TGTGCCAGCAGCCCGCCTCGACAGGGGGAATACTTC.

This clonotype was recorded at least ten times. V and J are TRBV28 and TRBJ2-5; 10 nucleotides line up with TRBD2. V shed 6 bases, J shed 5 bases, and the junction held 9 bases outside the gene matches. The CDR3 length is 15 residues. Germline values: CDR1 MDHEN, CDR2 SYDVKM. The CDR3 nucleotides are TGTGCCAGCAGCTCAGCGGGGGGGCTTTGGGAGACCCAGTACTTC. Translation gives CASSSAGGLWETQYF.

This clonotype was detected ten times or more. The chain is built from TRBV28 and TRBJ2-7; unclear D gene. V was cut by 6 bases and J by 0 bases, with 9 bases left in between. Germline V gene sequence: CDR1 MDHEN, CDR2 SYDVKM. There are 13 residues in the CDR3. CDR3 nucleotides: TGTGCCAGCAGATTGGACGGCTCCTACGAGCAGTACTTC. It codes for CASRLDGSYEQYF.

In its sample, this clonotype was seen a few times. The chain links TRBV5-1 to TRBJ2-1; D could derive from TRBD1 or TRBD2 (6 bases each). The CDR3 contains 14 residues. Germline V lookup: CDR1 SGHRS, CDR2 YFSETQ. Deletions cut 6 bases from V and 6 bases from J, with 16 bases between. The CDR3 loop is CASMVQGGTNEQFF. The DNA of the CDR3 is TGCGCCAGCATGGTACAAGGGGGGACCAATGAGCAGTTCTTC.

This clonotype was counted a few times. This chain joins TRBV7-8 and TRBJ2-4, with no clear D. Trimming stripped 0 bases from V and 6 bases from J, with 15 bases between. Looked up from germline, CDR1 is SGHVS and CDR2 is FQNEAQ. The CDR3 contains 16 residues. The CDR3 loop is CASSLALGERRNIQYF. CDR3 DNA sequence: TGTGCCAGCAGCTTAGCCCTCGGCGAGAGGCGAAACATTCAGTACTTC.

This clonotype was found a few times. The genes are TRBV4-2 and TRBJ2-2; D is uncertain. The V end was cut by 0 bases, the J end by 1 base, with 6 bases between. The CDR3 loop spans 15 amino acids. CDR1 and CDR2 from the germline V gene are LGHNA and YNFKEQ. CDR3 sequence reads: CASSQEIQNTGELFF. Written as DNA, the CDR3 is TGTGCCAGCAGCCAAGAAATACAGAACACCGGGGAGCTGTTTTTT.

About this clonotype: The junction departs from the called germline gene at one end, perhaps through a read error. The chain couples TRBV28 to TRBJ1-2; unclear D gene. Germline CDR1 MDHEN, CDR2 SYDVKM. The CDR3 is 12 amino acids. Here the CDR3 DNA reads TGTGCCAGCAGTTTAGCAGACTATGACTACACCTTC. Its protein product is CASSLADYDYTF.

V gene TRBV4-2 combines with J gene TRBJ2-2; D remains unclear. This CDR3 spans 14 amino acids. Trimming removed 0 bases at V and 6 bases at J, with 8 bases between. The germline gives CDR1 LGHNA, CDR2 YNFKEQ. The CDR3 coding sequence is TGTGCCAGCAGCCAAGAGCGAAGGGCCGGGGAGCTGTTTTTT. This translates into CASSQERRAGELFF.

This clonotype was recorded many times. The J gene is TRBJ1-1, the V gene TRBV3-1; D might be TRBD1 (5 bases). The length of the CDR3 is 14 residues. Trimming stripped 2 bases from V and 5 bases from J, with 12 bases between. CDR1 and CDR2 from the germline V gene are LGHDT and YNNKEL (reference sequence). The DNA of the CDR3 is TGTGCCAGCAGCCAATGGGGGGAGGTAACTGAAGCTTTCTTT. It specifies CASSQWGEVTEAFF. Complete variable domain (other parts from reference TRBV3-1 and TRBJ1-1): DTAVSQTPKYLVTQMGNDKSIKCEQNLGHDTMYWYKQDSKKFLKIMFSYNNKELIINETVPNRFSPKSPDKAHLNLHINSLELGDSAVYFCASSQWGEVTEAFFGQGTRLTVV.

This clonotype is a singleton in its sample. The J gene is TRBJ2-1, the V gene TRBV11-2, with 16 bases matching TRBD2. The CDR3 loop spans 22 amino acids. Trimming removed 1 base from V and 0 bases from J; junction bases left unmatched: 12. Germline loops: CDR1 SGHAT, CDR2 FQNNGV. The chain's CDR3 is CASSLVGTSGGALFSSYNEQFF. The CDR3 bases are TGTGCCAGCAGCTTAGTAGGGACTAGCGGGGGGGCCCTTTTTAGCTCCTACAATGAGCAGTTCTTC.

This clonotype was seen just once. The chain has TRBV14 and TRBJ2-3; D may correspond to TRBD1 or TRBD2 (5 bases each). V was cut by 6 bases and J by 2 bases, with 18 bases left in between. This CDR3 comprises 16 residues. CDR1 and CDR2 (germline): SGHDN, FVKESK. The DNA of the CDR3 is TGTGCCAGCAGGGGCCGGGGCCCAGAGGTCACAGATACGCAGTATTTT. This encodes CASRGRGPEVTDTQYF.

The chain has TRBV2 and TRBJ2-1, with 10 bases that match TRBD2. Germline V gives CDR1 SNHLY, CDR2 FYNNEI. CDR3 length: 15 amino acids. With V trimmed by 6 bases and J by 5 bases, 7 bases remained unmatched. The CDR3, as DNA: TGTGCCAGCAGGAGAAGCGGGGGGGAGGACAATGAGCAGTTCTTC. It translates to CASRRSGGEDNEQFF.

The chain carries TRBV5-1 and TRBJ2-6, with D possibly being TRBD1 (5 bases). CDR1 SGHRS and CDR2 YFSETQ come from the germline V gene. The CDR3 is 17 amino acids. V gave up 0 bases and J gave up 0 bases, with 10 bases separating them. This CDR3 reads CASSLGGSSSGANVLTF. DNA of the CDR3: TGCGCCAGCAGCTTGGGGGGCAGCAGCTCTGGGGCCAACGTCCTGACTTTC.

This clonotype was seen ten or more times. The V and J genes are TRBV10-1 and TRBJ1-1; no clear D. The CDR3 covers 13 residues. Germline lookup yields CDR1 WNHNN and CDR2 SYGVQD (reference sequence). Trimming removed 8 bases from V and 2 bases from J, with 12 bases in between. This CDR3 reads CASPQTFNTEAFF. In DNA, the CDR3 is TGCGCCAGCCCACAGACTTTCAACACTGAAGCTTTCTTT.

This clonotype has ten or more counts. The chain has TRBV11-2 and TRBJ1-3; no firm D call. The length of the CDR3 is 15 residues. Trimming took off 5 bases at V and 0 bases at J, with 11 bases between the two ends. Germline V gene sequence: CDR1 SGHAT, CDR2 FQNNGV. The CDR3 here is CASSPGLVSGNTIYF. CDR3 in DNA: TGTGCCAGCAGCCCAGGACTTGTCTCTGGAAACACCATATATTTT. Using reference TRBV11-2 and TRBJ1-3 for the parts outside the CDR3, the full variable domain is EAGVAQSPRYKIIEKRQSVAFWCNPISGHATLYWYQQILGQGPKLLIQFQNNGVVDDSQLPKDRFSAERLKGVDSTLKIQPAKLEDSAVYLCASSPGLVSGNTIYFGEGSWLTVV.

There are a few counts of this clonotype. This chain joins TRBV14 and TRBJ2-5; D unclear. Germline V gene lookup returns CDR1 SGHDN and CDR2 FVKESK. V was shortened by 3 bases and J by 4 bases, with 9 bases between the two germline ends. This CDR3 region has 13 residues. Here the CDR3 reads CASSHRPGETQYF. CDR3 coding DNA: TGTGCCAGCAGCCATAGGCCGGGAGAGACCCAGTACTTC. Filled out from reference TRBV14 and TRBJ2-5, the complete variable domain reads EAGVTQFPSHSVIEKGQTVTLRCDPISGHDNLYWYRRVMGKEIKFLLHFVKESKQDESGMPNNRFLAERTGGTYSTLKVQPAELEDSGVYFCASSHRPGETQYFGPGTRLLVL.